Included here is one T cell receptor (beta chain) sequence, with context. Its antigen is not identified. The source of the sample is a study of T-cell memory formation after mild COVID-19. Study-level information: Clusters were largely donor specific. Study-wide results and limits: Contracting clones from day 15 to 85 had balanced CD4/CD8; later expanders favoured CD4+. Clones which contracted sat mainly in CM and EM if CD4+, and in EMRA if CD8+. What remained unconfirmed was the SARS-CoV-2 specificity of second-wave clones peaking on day 37.

TCRdb reanalysed the 5' RACE reads using MiXCR and keeps one entry per CDR3 protein. The data hold fewer than 450,000 distinct CDR3 sequences, with approximately 25% observed a single time. The germline gives CDR1 MGHRA, CDR2 YSYEKL. V was cut by 4 bases and J by 7 bases, with 14 bases left in between. The CDR3 covers 14 residues. The V and J genes are TRBV4-1 and TRBJ2-4; D possibly corresponds to TRBD1 (5 bases). The clonotype was recovered from an adult woman who had mild COVID-19 (a few samples of this study predate the infection). Cell type and time point are not known. Sequenced sample: PBMCs or a T cell subset sorted from them (not recorded which). The CDR3 sequence is CASSPPGAGNIQYF. Here the CDR3 DNA reads TGCGCCAGCAGCCCCCCTGGGGCAGGCAACATTCAGTACTTC.